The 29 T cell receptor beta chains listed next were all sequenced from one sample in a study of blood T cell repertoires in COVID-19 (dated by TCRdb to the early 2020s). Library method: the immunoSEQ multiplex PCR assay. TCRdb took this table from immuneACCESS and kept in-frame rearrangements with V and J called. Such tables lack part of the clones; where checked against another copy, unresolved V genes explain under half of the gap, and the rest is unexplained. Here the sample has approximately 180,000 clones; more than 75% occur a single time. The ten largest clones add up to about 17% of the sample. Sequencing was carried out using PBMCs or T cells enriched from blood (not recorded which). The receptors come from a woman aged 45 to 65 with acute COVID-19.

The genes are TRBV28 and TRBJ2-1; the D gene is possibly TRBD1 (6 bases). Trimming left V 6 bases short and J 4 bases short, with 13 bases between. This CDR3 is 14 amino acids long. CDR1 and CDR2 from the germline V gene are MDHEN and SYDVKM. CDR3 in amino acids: CASSGTRTYNEQFF. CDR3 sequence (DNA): TGTGCCAGCAGCGGGACACGAACTTACAATGAGCAGTTCTTC.

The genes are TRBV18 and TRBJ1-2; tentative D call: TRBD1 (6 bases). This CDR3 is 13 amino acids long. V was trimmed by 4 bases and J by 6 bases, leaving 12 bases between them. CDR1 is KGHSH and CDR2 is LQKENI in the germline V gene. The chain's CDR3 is CASSLNRDNGYTF. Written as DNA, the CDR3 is TGTGCCAGCTCACTAAACAGGGACAATGGCTACACCTTC. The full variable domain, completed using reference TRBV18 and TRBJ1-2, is NAGVMQNPRHLVRRRGQEARLRCSPMKGHSHVYWYRQLPEEGLKFMVYLQKENIIDESGMPKERFSAEFPKEGPSILRIQQVVRGDSAAYFCASSLNRDNGYTFGSGTRLTVV.

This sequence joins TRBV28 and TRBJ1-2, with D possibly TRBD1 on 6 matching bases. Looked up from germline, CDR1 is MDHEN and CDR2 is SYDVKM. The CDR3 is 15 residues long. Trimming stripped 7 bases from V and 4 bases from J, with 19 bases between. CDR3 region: CASIPGGGGGYGYTF. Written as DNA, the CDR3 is TGTGCCAGCATCCCTGGGGGGGGCGGAGGCTATGGCTACACCTTC.

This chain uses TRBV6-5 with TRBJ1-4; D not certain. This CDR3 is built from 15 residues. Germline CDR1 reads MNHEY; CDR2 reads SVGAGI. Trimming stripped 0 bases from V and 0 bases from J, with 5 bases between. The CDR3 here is CASSYSSATNEKLFF. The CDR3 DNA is TGTGCCAGCAGTTACTCGTCCGCAACTAATGAAAAACTGTTTTTT.

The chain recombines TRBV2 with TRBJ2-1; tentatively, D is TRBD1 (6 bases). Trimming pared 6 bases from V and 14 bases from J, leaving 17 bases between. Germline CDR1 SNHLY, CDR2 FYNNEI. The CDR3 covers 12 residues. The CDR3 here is CASSPRQGPEFF. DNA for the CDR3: TGTGCCAGCAGCCCCAGGCAGGGGCCGGAGTTCTTC.

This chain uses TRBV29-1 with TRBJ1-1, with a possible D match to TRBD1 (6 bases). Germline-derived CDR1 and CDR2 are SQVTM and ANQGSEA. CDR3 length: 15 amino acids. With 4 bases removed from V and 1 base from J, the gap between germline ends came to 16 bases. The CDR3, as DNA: TGCAGCGTTGCTAGGACACCCAGGGGGAACACTGAAGCTTTCTTT. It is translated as CSVARTPRGNTEAFF.

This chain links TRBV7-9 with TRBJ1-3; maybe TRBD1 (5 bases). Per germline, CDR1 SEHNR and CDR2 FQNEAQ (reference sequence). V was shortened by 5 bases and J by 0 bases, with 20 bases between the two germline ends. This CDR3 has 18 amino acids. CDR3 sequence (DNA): TGTGCCAGCAGCCCACACCTGGGGCGCGCCGGCTCTGGAAACACCATATATTTT. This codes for CASSPHLGRAGSGNTIYF.

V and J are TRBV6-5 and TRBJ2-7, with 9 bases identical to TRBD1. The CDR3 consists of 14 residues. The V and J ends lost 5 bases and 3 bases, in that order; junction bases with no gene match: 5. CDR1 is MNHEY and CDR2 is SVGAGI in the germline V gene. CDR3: CASSRGQGGYEQYV. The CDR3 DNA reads TGTGCCAGCAGTCGGGGACAGGGAGGCTACGAGCAGTACGTC.

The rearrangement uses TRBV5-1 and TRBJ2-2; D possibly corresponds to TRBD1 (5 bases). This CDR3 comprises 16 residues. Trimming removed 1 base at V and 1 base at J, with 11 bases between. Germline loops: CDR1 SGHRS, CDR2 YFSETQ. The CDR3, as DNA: TGCGCCAGCAGCTTGCAACCCCAGGGGAACACCGGGGAGCTGTTTTTT. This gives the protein CASSLQPQGNTGELFF.

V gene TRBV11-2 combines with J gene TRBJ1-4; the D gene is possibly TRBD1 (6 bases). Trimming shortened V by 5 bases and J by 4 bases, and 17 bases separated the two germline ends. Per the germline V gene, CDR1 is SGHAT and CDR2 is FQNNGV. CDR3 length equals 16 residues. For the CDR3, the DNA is TGTGCCAGCAGCCTAGGGGGGCGGACAGATAATGAAAAACTGTTTTTT. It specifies CASSLGGRTDNEKLFF.

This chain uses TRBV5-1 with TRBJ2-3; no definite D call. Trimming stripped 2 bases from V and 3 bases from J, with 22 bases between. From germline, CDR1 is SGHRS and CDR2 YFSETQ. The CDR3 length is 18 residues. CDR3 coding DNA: TGCGCCAGCAGCTTTCCCGTAGTAGCTGTGGGTGTGACAGATACGCAGTATTTT. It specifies CASSFPVVAVGVTDTQYF.

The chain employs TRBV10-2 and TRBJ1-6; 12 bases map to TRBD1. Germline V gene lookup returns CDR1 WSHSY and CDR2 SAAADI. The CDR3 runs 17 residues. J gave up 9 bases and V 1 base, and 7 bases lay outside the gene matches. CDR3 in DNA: TGCGCCAGCAGTGAGTTCCACCCGGGACAGGGGGCTTCACCCCTCCACTTT. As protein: CASSEFHPGQGASPLHF.

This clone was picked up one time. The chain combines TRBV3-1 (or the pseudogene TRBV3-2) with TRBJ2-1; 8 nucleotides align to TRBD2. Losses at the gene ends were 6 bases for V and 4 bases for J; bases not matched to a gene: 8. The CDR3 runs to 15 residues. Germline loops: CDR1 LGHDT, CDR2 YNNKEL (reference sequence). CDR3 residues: CASRMRGAKYNEQFF. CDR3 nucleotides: TGTGCCAGCAGGATGCGGGGGGCCAAATACAATGAGCAGTTCTTC.

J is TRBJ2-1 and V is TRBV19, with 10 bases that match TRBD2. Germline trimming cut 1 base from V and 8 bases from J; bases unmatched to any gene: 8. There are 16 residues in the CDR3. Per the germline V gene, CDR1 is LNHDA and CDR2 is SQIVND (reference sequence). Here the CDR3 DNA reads TGTGCCAGTAGTATAGTAGAGCGGGGGGGCGTGGATGAGCAGTTCTTC. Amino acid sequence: CASSIVERGGVDEQFF.

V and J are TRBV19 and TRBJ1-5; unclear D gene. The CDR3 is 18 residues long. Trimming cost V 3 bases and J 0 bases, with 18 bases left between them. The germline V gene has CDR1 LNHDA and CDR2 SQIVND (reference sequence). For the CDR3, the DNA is TGTGCCAGTAGTATTATGGAGTCCGGAATTATTAGCAATCAGCCCCAGCATTTT. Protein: CASSIMESGIISNQPQHF.

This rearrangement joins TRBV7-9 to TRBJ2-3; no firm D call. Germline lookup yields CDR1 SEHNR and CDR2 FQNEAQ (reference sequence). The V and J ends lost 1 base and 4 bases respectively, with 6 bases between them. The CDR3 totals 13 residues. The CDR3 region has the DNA TGTGCCAGCAGCTTAGTTGCGTCAGATACGCAGTATTTT. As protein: CASSLVASDTQYF.

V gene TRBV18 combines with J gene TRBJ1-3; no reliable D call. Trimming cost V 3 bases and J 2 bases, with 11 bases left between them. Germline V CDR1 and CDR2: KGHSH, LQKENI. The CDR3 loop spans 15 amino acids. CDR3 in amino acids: CASSPETSPGNTIYF. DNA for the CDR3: TGTGCCAGCTCACCCGAGACATCACCTGGAAACACCATATATTTT.

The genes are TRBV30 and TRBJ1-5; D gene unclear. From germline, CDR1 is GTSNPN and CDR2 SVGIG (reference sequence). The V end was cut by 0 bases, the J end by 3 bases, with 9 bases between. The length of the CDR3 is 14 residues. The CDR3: CAWSVAGPNQPQHF. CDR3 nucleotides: TGTGCCTGGAGTGTAGCTGGGCCCAATCAGCCCCAGCATTTT.

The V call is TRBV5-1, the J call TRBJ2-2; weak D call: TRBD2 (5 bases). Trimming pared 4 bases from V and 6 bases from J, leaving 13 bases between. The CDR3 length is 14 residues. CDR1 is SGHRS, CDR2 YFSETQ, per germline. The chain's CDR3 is CASSLSPGAGELFF. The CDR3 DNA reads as TGCGCCAGCAGCCTCTCCCCCGGGGCCGGGGAGCTGTTTTTT.

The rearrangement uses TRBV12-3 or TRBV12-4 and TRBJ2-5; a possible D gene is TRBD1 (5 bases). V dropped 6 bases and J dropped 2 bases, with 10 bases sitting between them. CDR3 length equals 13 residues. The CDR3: CASRAGRQETQYF. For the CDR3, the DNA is TGTGCCAGCAGGGCAGGGCGACAAGAGACCCAGTACTTC.

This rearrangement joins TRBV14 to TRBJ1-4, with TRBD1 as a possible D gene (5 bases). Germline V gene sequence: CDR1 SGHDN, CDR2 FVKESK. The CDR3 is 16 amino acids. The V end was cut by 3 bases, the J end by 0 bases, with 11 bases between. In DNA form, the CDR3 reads TGTGCCAGCAGCCAGTACGGGGGAACAACTAATGAAAAACTGTTTTTT. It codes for CASSQYGGTTNEKLFF.

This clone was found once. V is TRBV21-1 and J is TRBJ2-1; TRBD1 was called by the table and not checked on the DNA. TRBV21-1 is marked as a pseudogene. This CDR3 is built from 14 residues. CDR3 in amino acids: CASSKVDRGEEQFF. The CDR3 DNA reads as TGTGCCAGCAGCAAAGTAGACAGGGGTGAAGAGCAGTTCTTC.

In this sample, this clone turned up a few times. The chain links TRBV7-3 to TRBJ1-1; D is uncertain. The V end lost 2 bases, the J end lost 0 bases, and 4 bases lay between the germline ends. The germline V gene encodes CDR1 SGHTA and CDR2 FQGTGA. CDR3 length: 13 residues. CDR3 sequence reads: CASSLSMNTEAFF. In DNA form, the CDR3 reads TGTGCCAGCAGCTTATCCATGAACACTGAAGCTTTCTTT.

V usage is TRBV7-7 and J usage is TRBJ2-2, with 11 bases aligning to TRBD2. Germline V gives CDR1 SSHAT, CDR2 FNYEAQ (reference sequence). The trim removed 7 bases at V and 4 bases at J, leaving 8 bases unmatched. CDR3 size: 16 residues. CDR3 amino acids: CASTQLSGGVTGELFF. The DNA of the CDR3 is TGTGCCAGCACCCAACTTAGCGGGGGGGTCACCGGGGAGCTGTTTTTT.

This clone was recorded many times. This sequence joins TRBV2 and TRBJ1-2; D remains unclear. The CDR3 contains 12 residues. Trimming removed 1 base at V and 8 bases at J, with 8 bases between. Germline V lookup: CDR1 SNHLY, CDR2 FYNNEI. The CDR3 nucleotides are TGTGCCAGCAGTGAAGGGCGGCGGGGCTACACCTTC. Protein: CASSEGRRGYTF.

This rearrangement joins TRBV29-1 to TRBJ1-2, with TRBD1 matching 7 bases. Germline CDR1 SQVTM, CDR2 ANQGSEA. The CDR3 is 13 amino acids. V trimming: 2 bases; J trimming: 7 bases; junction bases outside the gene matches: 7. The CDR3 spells CSVELQGYGGYTF. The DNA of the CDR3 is TGCAGCGTTGAACTACAGGGGTACGGTGGCTACACCTTC.

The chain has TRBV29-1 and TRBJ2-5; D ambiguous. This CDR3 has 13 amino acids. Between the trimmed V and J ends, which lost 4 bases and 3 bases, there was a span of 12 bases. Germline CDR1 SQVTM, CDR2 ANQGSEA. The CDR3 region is CSVVRQVEETQYF. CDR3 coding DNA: TGCAGCGTTGTCAGGCAGGTTGAAGAGACCCAGTACTTC.

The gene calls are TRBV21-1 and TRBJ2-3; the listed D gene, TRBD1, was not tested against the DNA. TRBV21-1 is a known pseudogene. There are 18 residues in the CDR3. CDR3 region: CASSKSPRTGRIADTQYF. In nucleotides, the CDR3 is TGTGCCAGCAGCAAGTCCCCTCGGACAGGGAGGATCGCAGATACGCAGTATTTT.

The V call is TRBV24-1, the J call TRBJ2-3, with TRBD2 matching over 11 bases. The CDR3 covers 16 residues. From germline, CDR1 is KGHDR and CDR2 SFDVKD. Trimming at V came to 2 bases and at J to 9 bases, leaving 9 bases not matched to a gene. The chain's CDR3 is CATSDSLAGGLRTQYF. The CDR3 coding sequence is TGTGCCACCAGTGATTCCTTAGCGGGGGGGCTTCGAACGCAGTATTTT.